Listed below are T cell receptor beta chains from one sample, sequenced in a study of OX40 agonist ivuxolimab in advanced cancers. TCRdb keeps only in-frame clones here, not all; method: immunoSEQ multiplex PCR. Of around 67,000 clones in the sample, roughly 84% were seen once. Here the sequenced sample was CD4+ or CD8+ T cells sorted from blood, taken in a trial of the OX40 agonist ivuxolimab. Every receptor here comes from an adult with an advanced solid tumor such as melanoma, head and neck, liver or kidney cancer. CDR3s include the opening cysteine and the closing phenylalanine or tryptophan. A D gene is named only where the DNA matches it firmly.

v_gene	j_gene	d_gene	CDR3aa
TRBV6-1	TRBJ1-1	TRBD1	CASAGQGRTEAFF
TRBV27	TRBJ2-1	TRBD1	CASSPSSGTGSYNEQFF
TRBV5-4	TRBJ2-2	NA	CASSSLDGNTGELFF
TRBV28	TRBJ2-7	TRBD2	CASSIGLAADSSYEQYF
TRBV7-3	TRBJ2-7	NA	CASSFGGPSEQYF
TRBV5-1	TRBJ2-7	TRBD2	CASSGISGSYEQYF
TRBV6-1	TRBJ2-3	NA	CASSEYRLDTQYF
TRBV5-1	TRBJ2-1	TRBD2	CASSLEVGRLAEQFF
TRBV4-2	TRBJ1-1	TRBD1	CASSLAGGDTEAFF
TRBV5-1	TRBJ2-3	NA	CASSPSAVARADTQYF
TRBV5-1	TRBJ1-2	TRBD1	CASSFTPGQNYGYTF
TRBV7-3	TRBJ2-1	NA	CASSLQGFDEQFF
TRBV30	TRBJ1-2	NA	CAFTGPHLFGYGYTF
TRBV27	TRBJ1-5	TRBD1	CASSPGQGLGLGNQPQHF
TRBV5-1	TRBJ2-1	NA	CASSLDGDFYNEQFF
TRBV2	TRBJ2-3	NA	CASSETSDTQYF
TRBV21-1	TRBJ1-5	NA	CASSKAGGTGDSNQPQHF
TRBV5-1	TRBJ2-1	TRBD2	CASSPTSGRASEQFF
TRBV10-3	TRBJ1-2	TRBD1	CAITRDRLYGYTF
TRBV4-2	TRBJ2-1	NA	CASSPLSTASSYNEQFF
TRBV18	TRBJ1-5	NA	CASSLGQNQPQHF
TRBV18	TRBJ1-3	NA	CASSPGGNTIYF
TRBV7-2	TRBJ1-6	NA	CASSPTVTSYNSPLHF
TRBV6-5	TRBJ2-7	NA	CASSEGYEQYF
TRBV7-8	TRBJ1-1	NA	CASSPRRTFKNTEAFF
TRBV5-1	TRBJ2-3	TRBD1	CASGRDRLSTDTQYF
TRBV5-6	TRBJ1-1	NA	CASSLSGFRGAFF
TRBV30	TRBJ1-2	NA	CAWSSSSRGRDGYTF